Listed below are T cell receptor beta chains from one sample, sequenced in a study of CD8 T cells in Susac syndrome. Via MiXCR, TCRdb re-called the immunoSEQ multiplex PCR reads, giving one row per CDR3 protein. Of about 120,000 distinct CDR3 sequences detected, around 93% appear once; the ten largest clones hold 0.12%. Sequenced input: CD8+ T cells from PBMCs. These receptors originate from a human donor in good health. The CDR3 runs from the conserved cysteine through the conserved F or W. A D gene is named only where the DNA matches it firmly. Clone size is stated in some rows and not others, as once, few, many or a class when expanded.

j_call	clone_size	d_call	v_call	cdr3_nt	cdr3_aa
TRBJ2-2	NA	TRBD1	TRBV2	TGTGCCAGCAGTGACGGACAGGGGGGTAGCACCGGGGAGCTGTTTTTT	CASSDGQGGSTGELFF
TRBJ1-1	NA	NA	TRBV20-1	TGCAGTGCTAGGGCGGAAGGGCGGGGCGGCGGAGCTTTCTTT	CSARAEGRGGGAFF
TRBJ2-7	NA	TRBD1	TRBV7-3	TGTGCCAGCAGCCCCCACCGGGACAGTTACGAGCAGCACTTC	CASSPHRDSYEQHF
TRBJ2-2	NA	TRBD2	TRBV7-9	TGTGCCAGCAGGCATCCGCCCCGGCTAGCGGGGGTCACCGGGGAGCTGTTTTTT	CASRHPPRLAGVTGELFF
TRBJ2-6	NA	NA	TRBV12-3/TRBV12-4	TGTGCCAGCAGGCCACAGGGTACTGGGGCCAACGTCCTGACTTTC	CASRPQGTGANVLTF
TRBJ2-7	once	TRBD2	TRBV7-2	TGTGCCAGCAGCGTTAGCGGGAGGGACGAGCAGTACTTC	CASSVSGRDEQYF
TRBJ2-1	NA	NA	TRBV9	TGTGCCAGCAGCTCAGAGGGGTATCTGGATGAGCAGTTCTTC	CASSSEGYLDEQFF
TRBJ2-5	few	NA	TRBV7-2	TGTGCCAGCAGCTTAGCGGGGGAGACCCAGTACTTC	CASSLAGETQYF
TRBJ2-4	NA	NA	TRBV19	TGTGCCAGTAGTATCGAGGAGGGGGTAATGACCAAAAACATTCAGTACTTC	CASSIEEGVMTKNIQYF
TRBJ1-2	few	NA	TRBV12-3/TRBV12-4	TGTGCCAGCAGCCCCGACGGGAACTATGGCTACACCTTC	CASSPDGNYGYTF
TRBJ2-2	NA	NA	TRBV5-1	TGCGCCAGCATCCTGGGGACCGGTTCTGGGGAGCTGTTTTTT	CASILGTGSGELFF
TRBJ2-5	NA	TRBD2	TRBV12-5	TGTGCTAGTGGTTTGCTTAGCGGGAGATTTGAGACCCAGTACTTC	CASGLLSGRFETQYF
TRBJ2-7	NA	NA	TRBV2	TGTGCCGTTCACAACGGGCTATACGAGCAGTACTTC	CAVHNGLYEQYF
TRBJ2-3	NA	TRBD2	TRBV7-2	TGTGCCAGCAGTCAAACTAGCGGGGGCACAGATACGCAGTATTTT	CASSQTSGGTDTQYF
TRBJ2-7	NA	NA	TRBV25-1	TGTGCCAGCAGTGAACCCCAGGGATACTCCTACGAGCAGTACTTC	CASSEPQGYSYEQYF
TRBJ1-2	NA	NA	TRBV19	TGTGCCAGTAGGATGGGGGGCTTTCCTGGCTACACCTTC	CASRMGGFPGYTF
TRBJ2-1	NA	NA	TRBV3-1	TGTGCCAGCAGCCAAGATCTGGTCCCTCGGGAGCAGTTCTTC	CASSQDLVPREQFF
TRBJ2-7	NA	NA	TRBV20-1	TGCAGTGCTAGATCTCTTTCCTCCGTTCGGCAAGGAGACGAGCAGTACTTC	CSARSLSSVRQGDEQYF
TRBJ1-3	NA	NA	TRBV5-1	TGCGCCAGCAGCTCGGACAATTCTGGAAACACCATATATTTT	CASSSDNSGNTIYF
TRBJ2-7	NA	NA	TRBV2	TGTGCCAGCAGACGCGGCTCCGGCGAGCGGTACTTC	CASRRGSGERYF
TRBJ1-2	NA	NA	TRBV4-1	TGCGCCAGCAGCCAAGATCTCCTAACGTATGGCTACACCTTC	CASSQDLLTYGYTF
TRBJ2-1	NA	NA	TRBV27	TGTGCCAGCAGTTTAAGAGGCTACGGTGAGCAGTTCTTC	CASSLRGYGEQFF
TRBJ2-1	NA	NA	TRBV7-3	TGTGCCAGCAGAGTTATAGCGGATTCCTACAATGAGCAGTTCTTC	CASRVIADSYNEQFF
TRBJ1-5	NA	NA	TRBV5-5	TGTGCCAGCAGCTTGTCTGGGCCCCAGCAGCCCCAGCATTTT	CASSLSGPQQPQHF
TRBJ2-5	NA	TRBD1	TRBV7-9	TGTGCCAGCAGCCTCCCCCTGGGACAGGTTCAAGAGACCCAGTACTTC	CASSLPLGQVQETQYF
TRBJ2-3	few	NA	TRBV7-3	TGTGCCAGCAGCTTGGACCGCACAGATACGCAGTATTTT	CASSLDRTDTQYF
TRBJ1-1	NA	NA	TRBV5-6	TGTGCCAGCAGCCAATGGAATAACAGGAACACTGAAGCTTTCTTT	CASSQWNNRNTEAFF
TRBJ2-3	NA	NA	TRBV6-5	TGTGCCAGCAGTCCGCTAGGGGCGGATACGCAGTATTTT	CASSPLGADTQYF
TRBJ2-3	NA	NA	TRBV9	TGTGCCAGCAGCGTAAACCCCCAGGGGATTGGCACAGATACGCAGTATTTT	CASSVNPQGIGTDTQYF
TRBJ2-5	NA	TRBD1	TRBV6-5	TGTGCCAGCAGTTCGAAGGGACAGCTAGAAGAGACCCAGTACTTC	CASSSKGQLEETQYF
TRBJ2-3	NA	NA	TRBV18	TGTGCCAGCTCACCACCGTCGGGATCTAGCACAGATACGCAGTATTTT	CASSPPSGSSTDTQYF
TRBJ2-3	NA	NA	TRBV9	TGTGCCAGCAGCGTAGATTCAGCCACAGATACGCAGTATTTT	CASSVDSATDTQYF
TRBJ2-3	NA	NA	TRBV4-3	TGCGCCAGCAGCCAAGGGGAGCCTCCGGATACGCAGTATTTT	CASSQGEPPDTQYF
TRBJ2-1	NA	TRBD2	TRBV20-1	TGCAGTGCCGATCCAACTAGCGGGAGGGCGCATGGGCAGTTCTTC	CSADPTSGRAHGQFF
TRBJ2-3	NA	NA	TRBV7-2	TGTGCCAGCAGCCCCAAGTTAGATACGCAGTATTTT	CASSPKLDTQYF
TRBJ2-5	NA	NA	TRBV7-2	TGTGCCAGCAGACCCCTGATAACGGGGCTGGAGACCCAGTACTTC	CASRPLITGLETQYF
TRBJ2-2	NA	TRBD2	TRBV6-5	TGTGCCAGCAGCCGCGGGGGGGCCCCCGGGGAGCTGTTTTTT	CASSRGGAPGELFF
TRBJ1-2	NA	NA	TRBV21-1	TGTGCCAGCAGCAAATCACGAGGGACCAAGATCGACTATGGCTACACCTTC	CASSKSRGTKIDYGYTF
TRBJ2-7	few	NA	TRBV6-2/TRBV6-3	TGTGCCAGCAGAGGGTTGGGCTACGAGCAGTACTTC	CASRGLGYEQYF
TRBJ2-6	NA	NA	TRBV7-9	TGTGCCAGCAGCTTAGGTCCGGCATTGAGTTTATCTGGGGCCAACGTCCTGACTTTC	CASSLGPALSLSGANVLTF
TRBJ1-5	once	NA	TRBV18	TGTGCCAGCTCACTGCGGGCCCTCCGAGGCGATCAGCCCCAGCATTTT	CASSLRALRGDQPQHF
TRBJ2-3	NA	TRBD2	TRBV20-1	TGCAGTGCTAGTGATGGGGCGGGAGGGCCCTCAGATACGCAGTATTTT	CSASDGAGGPSDTQYF
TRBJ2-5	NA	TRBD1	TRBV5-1	TGCGCCAGCAGCGAGGGGACAGCCCAAGAGACCCAGTACTTC	CASSEGTAQETQYF
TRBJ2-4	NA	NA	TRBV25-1	TGTGCCAGCAGTGGGATAGACCGCGGGTTGGAAAACACTCAGTACTTC	CASSGIDRGLENTQYF
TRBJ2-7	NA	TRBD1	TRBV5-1	TGCGCCAGTCATCCCGGGGGACAGGTCTACGAGCAGTACTTC	CASHPGGQVYEQYF
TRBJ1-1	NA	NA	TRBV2	TGTGCCAGCAGTGAATGGCCCCGGGCCCTAAATGGGCCGGGCACTGAAGCTTTCTTT	CASSEWPRALNGPGTEAFF